These T cell receptor beta chains were read from a single sample in a study of blood T cell repertoires in COVID-19. Assay: immunoSEQ multiplex PCR; the TCRdb copy retains only in-frame clones and omits some. The table lists about 390,000 clones, more than 75% of them singletons. Sequenced input: peripheral blood. The receptor source for this set is a woman aged 55-69 years with COVID-19, enrolled during active disease. Each CDR3 is given with its conserved first and last residue. The D gene is left open where the match is weak. Not every row has a clone size; where given, it reads once, few, many or a size class.

J gene,D gene,V gene,clone size,CDR3 DNA,CDR3 protein
TRBJ1-4,TRBD1,TRBV6-5,-,TGTGCCAGCAGGGCCGGACAGGCCCTTAATGAAAAACTGTTTTTT,CASRAGQALNEKLFF
TRBJ2-3,-,TRBV4-2,-,TGTGCCAGCAGCCAAGGACTAGCAGATACGCAGTATTTT,CASSQGLADTQYF
TRBJ2-3,-,TRBV27,-,TGTGCCAGCACGTCGGGATCCGATACGCAGTATTTT,CASTSGSDTQYF
TRBJ1-5,TRBD1,TRBV4-2,-,TGTGCCAGCAGCCAAGGACAGGGGAATCAGCCCCAGCATTTT,CASSQGQGNQPQHF
TRBJ1-2,TRBD1,TRBV4-2,-,TGTGCCAGCAGCCTCGACAGGGCGGGAGGCTACACCTTC,CASSLDRAGGYTF
TRBJ2-3,TRBD2,TRBV3-1/TRBV3-2,-,TGTGCCAGCAGCCCGCGGACTAGGGGTTACACAGATACGCAGTATTTT,CASSPRTRGYTDTQYF
TRBJ2-1,-,TRBV24-1,-,TGTGCCACCAGTGATTCGGGGGGCACTGAGCAGTTCTTC,CATSDSGGTEQFF
TRBJ1-3,-,TRBV9,-,TGTGCCAGCAGCGTAGGCGACGGACTACTTGGAGGAAACACCATATATTTT,CASSVGDGLLGGNTIYF
TRBJ2-1,TRBD2,TRBV5-1,-,TGCGCCAGCAGCCCTTTCTCGGGGGGGTCTCAGGATGAGCAGTTCTTC,CASSPFSGGSQDEQFF
TRBJ1-1,-,TRBV2,-,TGTGCCAGCAGCGCCCAGGGGAACACTGAAGCTTTCTTT,CASSAQGNTEAFF
TRBJ2-7,TRBD1,TRBV7-6,-,TGTGCCAGCAGCCCCGGGATGGGACAGGGGTTCTACGAGCAGTACTTC,CASSPGMGQGFYEQYF
TRBJ2-2,TRBD1,TRBV7-2,few,TGTGCCAGCAGCTTGGACAGGATGAACACCGGGGAGCTGTTTTTT,CASSLDRMNTGELFF
TRBJ1-6,-,TRBV11-2,once,TGTGCCAGCAGCTTAGTTAGACTTCTAAGCTCACCCCTCCACTTT,CASSLVRLLSSPLHF
TRBJ1-3,-,TRBV18,-,TGTGCCAGCTCACCACGTGGTACAGTTTCTGGAAACACCATATATTTT,CASSPRGTVSGNTIYF
TRBJ1-2,-,TRBV7-2,-,TGTGCCAGCAGTATGGGAGAACTCTATGGCTACACCTTC,CASSMGELYGYTF
TRBJ2-5,TRBD1,TRBV24-1,-,TGTGCCACCAGTGAAACCGGGACAGGGAAGACCCAGTACTTC,CATSETGTGKTQYF
TRBJ2-1,TRBD2,TRBV5-1,-,TGCGCCAGCAGCGATAGCGGGTCCCGCCCCTACAATGAGCAGTTCTTC,CASSDSGSRPYNEQFF
TRBJ1-1,TRBD1,TRBV7-8,-,TGTGCCAGCAGCTTAGAAGTAGGGACAGAAGGCACTGAAGCTTTCTTT,CASSLEVGTEGTEAFF
TRBJ1-1,TRBD1,TRBV5-5,-,TGTGCCAGCAGCTTTTGGGCGGGACAGGGGAACACTGAAGCTTTCTTT,CASSFWAGQGNTEAFF
TRBJ2-7,TRBD1,TRBV11-2,-,TGTGCCAGCAGCTTAGCCGGGACAGGGGGTGGATACGAGCAGTACTTC,CASSLAGTGGGYEQYF
TRBJ1-1,TRBD1,TRBV5-6,few,TGTGCCAGCAGCTTCTCAACCGGGACAGGGAACACTGAAGCTTTCTTT,CASSFSTGTGNTEAFF
TRBJ2-1,TRBD1,TRBV5-6,once,TGTGCCAGCAGCTTGTTAGGGACAGGGGATTGGGAGCAGTTCTTC,CASSLLGTGDWEQFF
TRBJ2-3,-,TRBV9,-,TGTGCCAGTGTCGCGCTGCCAACAGATACGCAGTATTTT,CASVALPTDTQYF
TRBJ1-1,TRBD1,TRBV5-1,-,TGCGCCAGCAGCTGGACGACAGGGAGTGACACTGAAGCTTTCTTT,CASSWTTGSDTEAFF
TRBJ2-5,-,TRBV5-1,-,TGCGCCAGCAGCTCCCTCGGGGAAGAGACCCAGTACTTC,CASSSLGEETQYF
TRBJ1-6,-,TRBV3-1/TRBV3-2,once,TGTGCCAGCAGCCAAGATCTAGTGGCGTCACCCCTCCACTTT,CASSQDLVASPLHF
TRBJ1-2,TRBD1,TRBV28,-,TGTGCCAGCAGCTTGACAGGGGCGAGGACCTATGGCTACACCTTC,CASSLTGARTYGYTF
TRBJ2-7,TRBD1,TRBV11-2,-,TGTGCCAGCAGCTTCACCCGGGACAGGGGCTACGAGCAGTACTTC,CASSFTRDRGYEQYF
TRBJ2-1,-,TRBV5-1,-,TGCGCCAGCAGCGACGAACTAGCTACTGAGCAGTTCTTC,CASSDELATEQFF
TRBJ2-7,TRBD1,TRBV29-1,-,TGCAGCGTAGGGACAGGGGTAATCGCGGGCGAGCAGTACTTC,CSVGTGVIAGEQYF
TRBJ2-3,TRBD2,TRBV19,-,TGTGCCAGTAGTATAGTACGGGGGGGCCCAGATACGCAGTATTTT,CASSIVRGGPDTQYF
TRBJ1-1,-,TRBV10-3,-,TGTGCCATCAGTGACATGGGGGGCACTGAAGCTTTCTTT,CAISDMGGTEAFF
TRBJ1-4,-,TRBV30,once,TGTGCCTGGAGTGCCGGAGTTTGGGAAAAACTGTTTTTT,CAWSAGVWEKLFF
TRBJ2-5,TRBD2,TRBV3-1/TRBV3-2,-,TGTGCCAGCAGCCAAGCCCCCGGGGCGGGGGACTTC,CASSQAPGAGDF